A selection of T cell receptor beta chains follows, all from one sample in a study of T cells after yellow fever vaccination. TCRdb analysed the 5' RACE reads with MiXCR anew, one entry per CDR3 protein. This table has 250,000 or so distinct CDR3 sequences, roughly 3.5% appearing once. Specimen: PBMCs, collected 15 days after the yellow fever booster vaccination. Receptors were obtained from a man between 18 and 35 years old who received the YFV17D yellow fever vaccine. Both conserved end residues are part of each CDR3. D genes are given only for firm matches. Size is stated for part of the rows, as once, few or many counts, or as a class when the clone is expanded.

size: NA; length: 15; D: NA; J: TRBJ2-3; V: TRBV4-2; CDR3: CASSRTDSATDTQYF; DNA: TGTGCCAGCAGCCGTACAGACAGTGCCACAGATACGCAGTATTTT
size: many; length: 14; D: NA; J: TRBJ2-3; V: TRBV7-9; CDR3: CASTPGLHTDTQYF; DNA: TGTGCCAGCACCCCGGGACTGCACACAGATACGCAGTATTTT
size: many; length: 14; D: NA; J: TRBJ1-6; V: TRBV28; CDR3: CASSFGGGKRPLHF; DNA: TGTGCCAGCAGTTTTGGGGGGGGGAAGAGGCCCCTCCACTTT
size: few; length: 13; D: TRBD1; J: TRBJ2-3; V: TRBV30; CDR3: CAWSSGTGDTQYF; DNA: TGTGCCTGGAGTTCTGGGACAGGGGATACGCAGTATTTT
size: many; length: 12; D: TRBD1; J: TRBJ2-7; V: TRBV12-3/TRBV12-4; CDR3: CASSLDRAEQYF; DNA: TGTGCCAGCAGTCTCGACAGGGCCGAGCAGTACTTC
size: many; length: 14; D: TRBD1; J: TRBJ1-2; V: TRBV5-5; CDR3: CASNTEDRVRGYTF; DNA: TGTGCCAGCAATACCGAGGACAGGGTTCGCGGCTACACCTTC
size: few; length: 16; D: NA; J: TRBJ2-1; V: TRBV5-1; CDR3: CASSFLQVPFNNEQFF; DNA: TGCGCCAGCAGCTTCCTACAGGTTCCCTTCAACAATGAGCAGTTCTTC
size: many; length: 12; D: NA; J: TRBJ2-1; V: TRBV6-2/TRBV6-3; CDR3: CATKRGYNEQFF; DNA: TGTGCCACCAAGAGGGGGTACAATGAGCAGTTCTTC
size: many; length: 11; D: NA; J: TRBJ1-1; V: TRBV27; CDR3: CASSSRPEAFF; DNA: TGTGCCAGCAGTTCGAGACCTGAAGCTTTCTTT
size: many; length: 12; D: NA; J: TRBJ2-3; V: TRBV7-2; CDR3: CASSRREDTQYF; DNA: TGTGCCAGCAGTCGGCGGGAAGATACGCAGTATTTT
size: many; length: 13; D: NA; J: TRBJ2-1; V: TRBV11-3; CDR3: CASSPDASHEQFF; DNA: TGTGCCAGCAGTCCCGATGCTAGTCATGAGCAGTTCTTC
size: many; length: 13; D: NA; J: TRBJ1-6; V: TRBV28; CDR3: CASRETGSSPLHF; DNA: TGTGCCAGCAGAGAGACGGGTAGTTCACCCCTCCACTTT
size: many; length: 13; D: NA; J: TRBJ1-1; V: TRBV5-1; CDR3: CASSLEDNTEAFF; DNA: TGCGCCAGCAGCTTGGAGGACAACACTGAAGCTTTCTTT